The present TCR beta chain was sequenced within a study of beta chain features in type 1 diabetes. Whole-study findings and limits: Type 1 diabetes patients showed a moderate but significant shortening of TCRB CDR3s in all four CD4+ subsets. Naive, central memory and Treg TCRB repertoires appeared more alike in patients than in healthy donors. For type 1 diabetes patients, VDJ junctions showed fewer insertions and more deletions.

Note on this clone: Its antigen is as yet unknown.

Using CD45RO/CCR7/CD25/CD127/CD95/CD27, CD4+ naive, central memory, regulatory and stem cell-like memory cells were sorted. Of the isolated RNA, all was reverse transcribed, and so the sequenced material was expressed TCRB transcripts. The repertoire was sequenced with immunoSEQ multiplex PCR; TCRdb's copy has only in-frame clones and lacks some. Found here are hundreds of thousands of clones, roughly 15% of them singletons; the top ten hold about 6.7%. Germline V gives CDR1 MNHEY, CDR2 SMNVEV (reference sequence). This CDR3 comprises 12 residues. The V end was cut by 3 bases, the J end by 2 bases, with 4 bases between.

The chain joins TRBV27 to TRBJ2-5; D ambiguous. The specimen was central memory CD4+ T cells from blood. This clonotype originated in a man aged 25-45 years in good health. The DNA for the CDR3 is TGTGCCAGCAGTTTGGAGCAAGAGACCCAGTACTTC. Its translation: CASSLEQETQYF.